This T cell receptor (beta chain) was recorded in a study of vaccination effects on CD4 cells after COVID-19. Study-wide points: Only a single clone (1 of 255 vaccine-induced clones in healthy vaccinees) cross-reacted with common cold coronaviruses. Marked clonal contraction of both clone types appeared late after vaccination.

This CDR3 spans 16 amino acids. Germline assignment: CDR1 SGHTS and CDR2 YDEGEE. Trimming stripped 0 bases from V and 4 bases from J, with 17 bases between. Before sequencing took place, the ViraFEST assay used viral peptide pools to expand antigen-specific CD4+ T cells. On day 10 of culture, CD4+ T cells were separated out. Participants received two doses of either the BNT162b2 or mRNA-1273 vaccine. Half the medium was swapped for IL-2 medium on days 3 and 7. Libraries were prepared by immunoSEQ multiplex PCR; TCRdb keeps only in-frame clonotypes and omits some of them. Among approximately 28,000 clones listed, 70% to 75% were seen once. About this clone: Antigen specificity is unknown.

The sample was CD4+ T cells from PBMCs cultured with HCoV-NL63 spike peptides, taken after COVID-19 vaccination. V gene TRBV5-8 combines with J gene TRBJ2-7; D possibly corresponds to TRBD2 (6 bases). The sequence was collected from a human donor who received a COVID-19 vaccine. For the CDR3, the DNA is TGTGCCAGCAGCTTGGAATCGGGAGTCCGGACTTACGAGCAGTACTTC. Translating gives CASSLESGVRTYEQYF.